What follows is one TCR beta chain and its context. TCRdb's copy holds only in-frame clones and misses some; the assay was immunoSEQ multiplex PCR. The repertoire consists of approximately 57,000 clones, with around 90% occurring once and the leading ten covering around 10%. The source of the sample is a study of OX40 agonist ivuxolimab in advanced cancers. V lost 8 bases to trimming and J lost 0 bases, with 8 bases between them. CDR3 size: 12 residues. Germline V gene lookup returns CDR1 SEHNR and CDR2 FQNEAQ (reference sequence). Source: CD4+ or CD8+ T cells sorted from blood, taken in a trial of the OX40 agonist ivuxolimab. This clonotype was sampled from an adult with an advanced solid tumor such as melanoma, head and neck, liver or kidney cancer. V usage is TRBV7-9 and J usage is TRBJ2-7; no clear D gene. CDR3 DNA sequence: TGTGCCAGCGTAGGCCCCTCCTACGAGCAGTACTTC. It specifies CASVGPSYEQYF.